What follows are 5 T cell receptor beta chains derived from one specimen sequenced in a study of blood T cells in healthy people across ages. Sample-barcoded 5' priming and a J-beta primer mix drove a second PCR of about 6 to 12 cycles. TCRdb analysed the 5' RACE reads with MiXCR anew, one entry per CDR3 protein. The sample lists approximately 1,700,000 distinct CDR3 sequences, about 39% occurring once. Input material: blood. Receptors originate from a human donor in good health.

The chain joins TRBV5-5 to TRBJ2-1; D gene unclear. Trimming pared 5 bases from V and 0 bases from J, leaving 15 bases between. The CDR3 sequence is 16 residues long. CDR1 is SGHKS, CDR2 YYEKEE, per germline (reference sequence). CDR3 sequence (DNA): TGTGCCAGCAGGTTCCGGTGGGAAATCTCCTACAATGAGCAGTTCTTC. Its protein is CASRFRWEISYNEQFF.

There are a few counts of this clonotype. The V gene is TRBV6-1, the J gene TRBJ2-1, with 8 bases identical to TRBD2. The CDR3 sequence is 14 residues long. Germline CDR1 reads MNHNS; CDR2 reads SASEGT. J was trimmed by 1 base and V by 10 bases; bases with no gene match: 6. The CDR3 reads CATDSGESYNEQFF. CDR3 bases: TGTGCCACGGATAGCGGGGAATCCTACAATGAGCAGTTCTTC.

The chain couples TRBV9 to TRBJ2-1, with 8 bases matching TRBD1. There are 16 residues in the CDR3. Germline assignment: CDR1 SGDLS and CDR2 YYNGEE. Trimming at V came to 4 bases and at J to 5 bases, leaving 11 bases not matched to a gene. CDR3 sequence (DNA): TGTGCCAGCAGCACTCACGCCGGGACAGGAAACAATGAGCAGTTCTTC. This gives the protein CASSTHAGTGNNEQFF.

In DNA form, the CDR3 reads TGTGCCAGCAGCCTTAGGGCGACAGGGGCTGGAAACACCATATATTTT. Translation gives CASSLRATGAGNTIYF. V usage is TRBV7-2 and J usage is TRBJ1-3; TRBD1 matches 8 bases. Germline assignment: CDR1 SGHTA and CDR2 FQGNSA. This CDR3 is built from 16 residues. Trimming took 5 bases from V and 2 from J; bases not matched to a gene: 8.

This chain uses TRBV12-3 or TRBV12-4 with TRBJ2-1, with D possibly TRBD2 on 7 matching bases. The V end lost 1 base, the J end lost 2 bases, and 15 bases lay between the germline ends. CDR3 size: 17 residues. CDR3 residues: CASSLGGGDSTYNEQFF. The DNA for the CDR3 is TGTGCCAGCAGTTTAGGAGGGGGGGATAGTACCTACAATGAGCAGTTCTTC.